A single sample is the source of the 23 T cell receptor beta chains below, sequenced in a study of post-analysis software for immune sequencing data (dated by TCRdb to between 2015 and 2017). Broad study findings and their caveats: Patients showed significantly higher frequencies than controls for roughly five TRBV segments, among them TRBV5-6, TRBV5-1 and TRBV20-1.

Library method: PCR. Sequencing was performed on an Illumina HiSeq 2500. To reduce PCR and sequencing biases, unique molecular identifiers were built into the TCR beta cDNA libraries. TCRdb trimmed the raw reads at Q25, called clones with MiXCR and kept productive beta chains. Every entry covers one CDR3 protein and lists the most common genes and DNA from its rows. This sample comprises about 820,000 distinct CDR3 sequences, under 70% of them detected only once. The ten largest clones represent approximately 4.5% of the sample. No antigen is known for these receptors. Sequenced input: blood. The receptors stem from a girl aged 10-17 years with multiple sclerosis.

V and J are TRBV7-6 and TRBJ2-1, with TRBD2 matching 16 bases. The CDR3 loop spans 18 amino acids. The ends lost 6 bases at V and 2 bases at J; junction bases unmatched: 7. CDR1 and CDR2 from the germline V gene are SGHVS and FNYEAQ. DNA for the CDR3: TGTGCCAGCAGGCCCGAGGGACTAGCGGGAGGGACCTACAATGAGCAGTTCTTC. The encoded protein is CASRPEGLAGGTYNEQFF.

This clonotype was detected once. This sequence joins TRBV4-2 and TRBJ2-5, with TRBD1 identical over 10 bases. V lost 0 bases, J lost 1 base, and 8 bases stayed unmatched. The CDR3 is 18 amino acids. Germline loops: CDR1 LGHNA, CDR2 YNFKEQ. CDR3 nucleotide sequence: TGTGCCAGCAGCCAAGATAGGGACAGGGGCCCTTTCCAAGAGACCCAGTACTTC. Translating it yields CASSQDRDRGPFQETQYF.

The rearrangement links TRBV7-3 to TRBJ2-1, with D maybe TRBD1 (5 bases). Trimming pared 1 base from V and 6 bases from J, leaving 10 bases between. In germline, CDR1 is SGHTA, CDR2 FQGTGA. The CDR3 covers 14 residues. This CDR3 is CASSLSHRINEQFF. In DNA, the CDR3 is TGTGCCAGCAGCTTAAGCCACAGGATCAATGAGCAGTTCTTC.

The CDR3, as DNA: TGCGCCAGCAGCCAAGGGGGCGGAGGCTTTAATGAGCAGTTCTTC. It yields the protein CASSQGGGGFNEQFF. V and J are TRBV4-1 and TRBJ2-1, with D perhaps assigned TRBD1 or TRBD2 (5 bases each). The V end was cut by 1 base, the J end by 7 bases, with 14 bases between. Germline V gene data show CDR1 as MGHRA and CDR2 as YSYEKL. This CDR3 comprises 15 residues.

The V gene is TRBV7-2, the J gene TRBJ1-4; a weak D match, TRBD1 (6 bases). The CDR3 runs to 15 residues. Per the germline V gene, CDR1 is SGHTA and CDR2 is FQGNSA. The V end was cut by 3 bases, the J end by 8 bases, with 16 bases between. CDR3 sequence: CASSLSTGNWEKLFF. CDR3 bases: TGTGCCAGCAGCTTGTCAACAGGGAACTGGGAAAAACTGTTTTTT.

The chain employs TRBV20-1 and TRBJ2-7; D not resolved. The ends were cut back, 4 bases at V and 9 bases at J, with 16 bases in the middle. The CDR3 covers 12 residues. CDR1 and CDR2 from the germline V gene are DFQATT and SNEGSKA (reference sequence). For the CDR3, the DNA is TGCAGTGCTAAACCGTCCGGTCCTGGGCAGTACTTC. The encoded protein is CSAKPSGPGQYF.

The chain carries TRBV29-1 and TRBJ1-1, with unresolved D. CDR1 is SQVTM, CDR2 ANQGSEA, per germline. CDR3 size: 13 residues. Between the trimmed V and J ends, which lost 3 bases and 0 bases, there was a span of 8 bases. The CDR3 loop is CSVERHLNTEAFF. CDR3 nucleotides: TGCAGCGTTGAGCGTCATTTGAACACTGAAGCTTTCTTT.

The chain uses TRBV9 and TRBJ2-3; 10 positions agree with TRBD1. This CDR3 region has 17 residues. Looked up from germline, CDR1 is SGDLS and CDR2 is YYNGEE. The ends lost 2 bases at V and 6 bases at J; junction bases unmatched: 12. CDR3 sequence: CASSVDGTGDLMDTQYF. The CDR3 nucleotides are TGTGCCAGCAGCGTCGACGGGACAGGGGACCTCATGGATACGCAGTATTTT.

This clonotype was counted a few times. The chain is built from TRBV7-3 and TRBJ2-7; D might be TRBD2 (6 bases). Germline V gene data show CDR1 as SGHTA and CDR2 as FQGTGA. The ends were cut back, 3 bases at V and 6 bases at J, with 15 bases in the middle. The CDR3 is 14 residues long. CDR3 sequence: CASSFFEGTGEQYF. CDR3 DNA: TGTGCCAGCAGCTTCTTTGAGGGGACTGGCGAGCAGTACTTC. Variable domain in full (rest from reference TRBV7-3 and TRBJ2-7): GAGVSQTPSNKVTEKGKYVELRCDPISGHTALYWYRQSLGQGPEFLIYFQGTGAADDSGLPNDRFFAVRPEGSVSTLKIQRTERGDSAVYLCASSFFEGTGEQYFGPGTRLTVT.

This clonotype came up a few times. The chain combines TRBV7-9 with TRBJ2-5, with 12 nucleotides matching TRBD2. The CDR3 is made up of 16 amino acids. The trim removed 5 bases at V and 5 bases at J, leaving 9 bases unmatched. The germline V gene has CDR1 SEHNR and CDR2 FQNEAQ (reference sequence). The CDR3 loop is CASSQGLAGQKETQYF. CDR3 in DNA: TGTGCCAGCAGCCAAGGACTAGCGGGGCAAAAGGAGACCCAGTACTTC.

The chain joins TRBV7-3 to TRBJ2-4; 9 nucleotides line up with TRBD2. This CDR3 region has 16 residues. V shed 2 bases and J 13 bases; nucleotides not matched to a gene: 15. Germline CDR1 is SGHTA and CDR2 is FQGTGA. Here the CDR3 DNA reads TGTGCCAGCAGCTTACAGCCGGGACTAGCTAACGATGAGCAGTACTTC. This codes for CASSLQPGLANDEQYF. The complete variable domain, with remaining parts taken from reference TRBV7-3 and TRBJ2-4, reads GAGVSQTPSNKVTEKGKYVELRCDPISGHTALYWYRQSLGQGPEFLIYFQGTGAADDSGLPNDRFFAVRPEGSVSTLKIQRTERGDSAVYLCASSLQPGLANDEQYFGAGTRLSVL.

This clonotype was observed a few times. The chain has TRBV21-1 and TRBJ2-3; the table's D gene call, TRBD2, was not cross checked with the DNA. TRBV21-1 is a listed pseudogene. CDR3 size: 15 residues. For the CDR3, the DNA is TGTGCCAGCAGCAAAGAAGGCCCAAGCACGGATACGCAGTATTTT. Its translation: CASSKEGPSTDTQYF.

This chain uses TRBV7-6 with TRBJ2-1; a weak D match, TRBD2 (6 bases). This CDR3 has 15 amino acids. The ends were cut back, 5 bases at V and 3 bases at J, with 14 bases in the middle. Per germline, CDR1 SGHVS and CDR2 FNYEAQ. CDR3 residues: CASSVGGINYNEQFF. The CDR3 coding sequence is TGTGCCAGCAGCGTCGGGGGTATAAACTACAATGAGCAGTTCTTC.

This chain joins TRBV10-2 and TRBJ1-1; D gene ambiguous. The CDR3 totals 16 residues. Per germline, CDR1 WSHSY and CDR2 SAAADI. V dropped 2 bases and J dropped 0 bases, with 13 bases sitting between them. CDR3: CASSETGGRLNTEAFF. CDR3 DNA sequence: TGCGCCAGCAGTGAGACCGGCGGGCGTTTGAACACTGAAGCTTTCTTT.

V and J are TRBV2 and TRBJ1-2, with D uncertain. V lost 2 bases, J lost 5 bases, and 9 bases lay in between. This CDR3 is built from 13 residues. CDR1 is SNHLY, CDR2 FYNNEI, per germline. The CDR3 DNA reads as TGTGCCAGCAGTGAATGGTTGGGGTATGGCTACACCTTC. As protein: CASSEWLGYGYTF. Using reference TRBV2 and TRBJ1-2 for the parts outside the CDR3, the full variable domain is EPEVTQTPSHQVTQMGQEVILRCVPISNHLYFYWYRQILGQKVEFLVSFYNNEISEKSEIFDDQFSVERPDGSNFTLKIRSTKLEDSAMYFCASSEWLGYGYTFGSGTRLTVV.

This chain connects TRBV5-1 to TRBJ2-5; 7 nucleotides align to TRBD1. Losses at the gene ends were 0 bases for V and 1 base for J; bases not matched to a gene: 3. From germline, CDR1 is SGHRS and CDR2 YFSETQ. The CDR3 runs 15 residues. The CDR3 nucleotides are TGCGCCAGCAGCTTGGTGGACAGGAGCCAAGAGACCCAGTACTTC. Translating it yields CASSLVDRSQETQYF.

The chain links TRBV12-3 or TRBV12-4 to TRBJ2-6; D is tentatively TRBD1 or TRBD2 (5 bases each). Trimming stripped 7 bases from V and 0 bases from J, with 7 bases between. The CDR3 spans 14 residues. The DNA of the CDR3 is TGTGCCAGCATGAGGGGCTCTGGGGCCAACGTCCTGACTTTC. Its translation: CASMRGSGANVLTF.

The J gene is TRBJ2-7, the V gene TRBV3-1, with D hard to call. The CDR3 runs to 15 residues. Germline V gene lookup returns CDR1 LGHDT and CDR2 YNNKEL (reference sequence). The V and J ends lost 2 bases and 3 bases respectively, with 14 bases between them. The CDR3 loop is CASSQFVSAVYEQYF. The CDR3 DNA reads TGTGCCAGCAGCCAATTTGTCTCAGCCGTCTACGAGCAGTACTTC.

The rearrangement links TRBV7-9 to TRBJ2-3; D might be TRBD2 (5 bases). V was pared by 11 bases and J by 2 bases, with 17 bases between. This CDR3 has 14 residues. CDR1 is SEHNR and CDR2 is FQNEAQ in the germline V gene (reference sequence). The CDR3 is CARGSETYTDTQYF. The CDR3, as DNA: TGTGCCCGGGGTAGCGAGACATACACAGATACGCAGTATTTT.

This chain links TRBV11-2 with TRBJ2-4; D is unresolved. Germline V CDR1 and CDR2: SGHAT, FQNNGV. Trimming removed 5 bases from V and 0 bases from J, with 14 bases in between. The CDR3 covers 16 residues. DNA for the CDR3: TGTGCCAGCAGCCCAAACAGCGACCTAGCCAAAAACATTCAGTACTTC. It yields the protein CASSPNSDLAKNIQYF.

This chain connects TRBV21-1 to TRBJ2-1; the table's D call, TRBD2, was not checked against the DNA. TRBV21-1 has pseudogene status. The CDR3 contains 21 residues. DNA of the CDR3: TGTGCCAGCAGCCCCCCCCGGGCGACTAGCGGGATCAGTAGCTCCTACAATGAGCAGTTCTTC. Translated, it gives CASSPPRATSGISSSYNEQFF.

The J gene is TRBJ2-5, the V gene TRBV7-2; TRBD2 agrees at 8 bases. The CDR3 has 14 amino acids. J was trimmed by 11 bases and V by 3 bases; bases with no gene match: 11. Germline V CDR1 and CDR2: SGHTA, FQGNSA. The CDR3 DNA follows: TGTGCCAGCAGCTTCGGGAGGGAATACAATGAGCAGTACTTC. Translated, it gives CASSFGREYNEQYF.

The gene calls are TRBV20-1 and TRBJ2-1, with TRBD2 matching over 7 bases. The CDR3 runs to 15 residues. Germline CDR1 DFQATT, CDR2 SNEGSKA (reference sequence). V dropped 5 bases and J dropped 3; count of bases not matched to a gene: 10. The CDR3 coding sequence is TGCAGTGCTCGCCGGCCGGGCGGGGGCTACAATGAGCAGTTCTTC. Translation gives CSARRPGGGYNEQFF.